This TCR beta chain was identified during a study of technical replicates of blood from a few donors. Germline V CDR1 and CDR2: SGHNT, YYREEE (reference sequence). CDR3 length equals 15 residues. The V and J ends lost 3 bases and 4 bases respectively, with 16 bases between them. TCRdb keeps only in-frame clones here, not all; method: immunoSEQ multiplex PCR. The profile covers more than 90,000 clones, with more than 90% appearing a single time and 0.2% to 0.25% taken by the ten largest. The clonotype originates from a human donor in good health. The genes are TRBV5-4 and TRBJ1-1; the D gene is possibly TRBD1 (6 bases). Source material: T cells isolated from PBMCs. DNA of the CDR3: TGTGCCAGCAGCTCCTTATACAGGGACGGCACTGAAGCTTTCTTT. This sequence encodes CASSSLYRDGTEAFF.